Below, 20 T cell receptor beta chains from the same sample are listed, as sequenced in a study of blood T cell repertoires in COVID-19 (dated by TCRdb to the early 2020s). The method was the immunoSEQ multiplex PCR assay. Not all clones reach the TCRdb copy of this immuneACCESS table, which keeps in-frame sequences only. Checked studies attribute under half of the gap to unresolved V genes and leave the rest unexplained. The sample table shows around 140,000 clones, and approximately 86% are seen once. Approximately 2% of the sample is taken by the ten largest. The sample comprised peripheral blood. The receptor set was obtained from a man aged 65 to 85 with acute or convalescent COVID-19.

The rearrangement joins TRBV28 to TRBJ2-3; D unclear. The CDR3 is 13 residues long. Germline-derived CDR1 and CDR2 are MDHEN and SYDVKM. V was pared by 5 bases and J by 2 bases, with 8 bases between. DNA for the CDR3: TGTGCCAGCAGTACACAACCCACAGATACGCAGTATTTT. Its protein is CASSTQPTDTQYF. Full variable domain (outside the CDR3, taken from reference TRBV28 and TRBJ2-3): DVKVTQSSRYLVKRTGEKVFLECVQDMDHENMFWYRQDPGLGLRLIYFSYDVKMKEKGDIPEGYSVSREKKERFSLILESASTNQTSMYLCASSTQPTDTQYFGPGTRLTVL.

The chain employs TRBV4-1 and TRBJ2-3, with 7 bases identical to TRBD1. The CDR3 consists of 17 residues. CDR1 MGHRA and CDR2 YSYEKL come from the germline V gene. V dropped 3 bases and J dropped 2; count of bases not matched to a gene: 11. The CDR3 reads CASSQGGGQAITDTQYF. The CDR3, as DNA: TGCGCCAGCAGCCAGGGCGGCGGACAGGCCATCACAGATACGCAGTATTTT.

The J gene is TRBJ2-5, the V gene TRBV10-3, with TRBD1 matching 10 bases. The CDR3 consists of 17 residues. The junction had 9 bases not matched to a gene; V was cut back by 4 bases and J by 1 base. CDR1 and CDR2 (germline): ENHRY, SYGVKD. The CDR3 bases are TGTGCCATCAGTGCGCGGGACAGGGGAGGGCCCCAAGAGACCCAGTACTTC. Translated: CAISARDRGGPQETQYF.

This chain uses TRBV19 with TRBJ2-3; 8 nucleotides match TRBD1. The length of the CDR3 is 15 residues. V dropped 11 bases and J dropped 4; count of bases not matched to a gene: 14. Germline V gene lookup returns CDR1 LNHDA and CDR2 SQIVND (reference sequence). The CDR3 loop reads CASQWGQGAPDTQYF. CDR3 DNA sequence: TGTGCCTCTCAGTGGGGCCAGGGGGCTCCAGATACGCAGTATTTT.

The chain uses TRBV18 and TRBJ2-7; 7 positions agree with TRBD2. Trimming cost V 5 bases and J 3 bases; bases outside gene matches: 13. The CDR3 extends over 16 amino acids. CDR1 and CDR2 from the germline V gene are KGHSH and LQKENI. The CDR3 nucleotides are TGTGCCAGCTCATTAAGGGATGGCGGGGGTGGCTACGAGCAGTACTTC. It specifies CASSLRDGGGGYEQYF.

The chain carries TRBV5-6 and TRBJ1-2; D call uncertain. This CDR3 has 13 amino acids. Germline values: CDR1 SGHDT, CDR2 YYEEEE. V dropped 4 bases and J dropped 7 bases, with 14 bases sitting between them. The CDR3 region is CASSETGSGGYTF. The CDR3 nucleotides are TGTGCCAGCAGCGAAACGGGGTCGGGTGGCTACACCTTC.

A remark on this clone: The sample carries other DNA sequences with the same CDR3. The rearrangement uses TRBV28 and TRBJ1-3; D unresolved. There are 14 residues in the CDR3. Per germline, CDR1 MDHEN and CDR2 SYDVKM. V lost 5 bases and J 4 bases, leaving 12 bases between the germline ends. The CDR3 DNA follows: TGTGCCAGCAGTCCGGGAGGCGAGGGAAACACCATATATTTT. It encodes CASSPGGEGNTIYF.

V is TRBV3-1 (or the pseudogene TRBV3-2) and J is TRBJ1-1, with TRBD1 identical over 9 bases. V dropped 3 bases and J dropped 1; count of bases not matched to a gene: 3. The CDR3 is 15 amino acids. Germline lookup yields CDR1 LGHDT and CDR2 YNNKEL (reference sequence). The CDR3 sequence: CASSHRTGANTEAFF. The DNA of the CDR3 is TGTGCCAGCAGCCATCGGACAGGGGCGAACACTGAAGCTTTCTTT.

This clone was recorded once. The J gene is TRBJ1-4, the V gene TRBV15, with 8 bases that match TRBD1. Germline trimming cut 0 bases from V and 7 bases from J; bases unmatched to any gene: 4. The CDR3 spans 15 residues. Germline V CDR1 and CDR2: LNHNV, YYDKDF (reference sequence). DNA for the CDR3: TGTGCCACCAGCAGAGATCGTGACAGGGGTGAAAAACTGTTTTTT. It yields the protein CATSRDRDRGEKLFF. Complete variable domain (other parts from reference TRBV15 and TRBJ1-4): DAMVIQNPRYQVTQFGKPVTLSCSQTLNHNVMYWYQQKSSQAPKLLFHYYDKDFNNEADTPDNFQSRRPNTSFCFLDIRSPGLGDTAMYLCATSRDRDRGEKLFFGSGTQLSVL.

The rearrangement joins TRBV11-2 to TRBJ1-4; TRBD1 is a possible D gene (5 bases). There are 15 residues in the CDR3. The V end lost 6 bases, the J end lost 7 bases, and 18 bases lay between the germline ends. Germline V gives CDR1 SGHAT, CDR2 FQNNGV. CDR3 DNA sequence: TGTGCCAGCAGGTTGAATGGGGCAGATGGTGAAAAACTGTTTTTT. Its translation: CASRLNGADGEKLFF.

The chain carries TRBV5-6 and TRBJ1-1; 8 positions agree with TRBD1. CDR1 is SGHDT, CDR2 YYEEEE, per germline. CDR3 length: 14 amino acids. The V and J ends lost 6 bases and 1 base, in that order; junction bases with no gene match: 5. The CDR3 spells CASTRTGRNTEAFF. As DNA, the CDR3 is TGTGCCAGCACCAGGACAGGGAGGAACACTGAAGCTTTCTTT.

The V gene is TRBV29-1, the J gene TRBJ1-1; 8 positions match TRBD1. V was pared by 8 bases and J by 0 bases, with 11 bases of the junction left unmatched. CDR1 is SQVTM and CDR2 is ANQGSEA in the germline V gene. The CDR3 runs 15 residues. CDR3 amino acids: CSHTGTGAMNTEAFF. CDR3 sequence (DNA): TGCAGCCACACCGGGACAGGAGCCATGAACACTGAAGCTTTCTTT.

The V and J genes are TRBV28 and TRBJ2-1, with TRBD2 identical over 16 bases. Unmatched junction bases numbered 7, after V lost 4 bases and J lost 4 bases. The length of the CDR3 is 18 residues. CDR1 MDHEN and CDR2 SYDVKM come from the germline V gene. The CDR3 DNA follows: TGTGCCAGCAGTTCAGTGGGACTAGCGGGAGGGAAATACAATGAGCAGTTCTTC. Protein sequence: CASSSVGLAGGKYNEQFF.

The CDR3 bases are TGTGCCAGCAGCCGTCGACAGGGGGCGCGAGCGGAGACCCAGTACTTC. Its translation is CASSRRQGARAETQYF. The chain recombines TRBV11-2 with TRBJ2-5; the match to TRBD1 covers 10 bases. Per the germline V gene, CDR1 is SGHAT and CDR2 is FQNNGV. The CDR3 is 16 residues long. V dropped 5 bases and J dropped 5; count of bases not matched to a gene: 11.

V gene TRBV5-1 combines with J gene TRBJ2-5; 9 nucleotides align to TRBD1. Germline CDR1 SGHRS, CDR2 YFSETQ. This CDR3 region has 14 residues. J gave up 4 bases and V 4 bases, and 5 bases lay outside the gene matches. This CDR3 reads CASSPGTGRETQYF. The CDR3 bases are TGCGCCAGCAGCCCCGGGACAGGGCGAGAGACCCAGTACTTC.

The rearrangement joins TRBV10-2 to TRBJ2-2; no clear D. The CDR3 is 14 amino acids. Germline V gene lookup returns CDR1 WSHSY and CDR2 SAAADI. V was shortened by 7 bases and J by 7 bases, with 16 bases between the two germline ends. CDR3 amino acids: CASTSSSSGGELFF. DNA of the CDR3: TGCGCCAGCACTTCGAGTAGCTCGGGCGGGGAGCTGTTTTTT.

The chain has TRBV11-2 and TRBJ2-4, with D hard to call. V lost 1 base and J lost 7, with 11 bases in between. The CDR3 consists of 14 residues. From germline, CDR1 is SGHAT and CDR2 FQNNGV. The CDR3 reads CASSLGARGNIQYF. CDR3 sequence (DNA): TGTGCCAGCAGCTTAGGGGCTCGTGGGAACATTCAGTACTTC.

This chain links TRBV27 with TRBJ2-1; 12 bases align to TRBD2. The CDR3 length is 14 residues. The trim removed 5 bases at V and 6 bases at J, leaving 2 bases unmatched. Looked up from germline, CDR1 is MNHEY and CDR2 is SMNVEV (reference sequence). The CDR3 loop is CASSLAGGLNEQFF. The CDR3 DNA is TGTGCCAGCAGTCTAGCGGGGGGGCTCAATGAGCAGTTCTTC.

This clone has a single count. The chain carries TRBV30 and TRBJ1-2; no firm D call. Trimming cost V 6 bases and J 8 bases, with 22 bases left between them. CDR3 length equals 14 residues. CDR1 GTSNPN and CDR2 SVGIG come from the germline V gene (reference sequence). The DNA of the CDR3 is TGTGCCTGCAACAAACTCGGTTGGCAGCGGGGCTACACCTTC. This codes for CACNKLGWQRGYTF.

The rearrangement uses TRBV7-2 and TRBJ2-1, with a tentative D call TRBD2 (6 bases). Germline values: CDR1 SGHTA, CDR2 FQGNSA. This CDR3 is 15 amino acids long. V lost 5 bases and J 7 bases, leaving 18 bases between the germline ends. This chain's CDR3 is CASSHPLAGLNEQFF. The CDR3 bases are TGTGCCAGCAGCCATCCGCTGGCGGGACTTAATGAGCAGTTCTTC. Filled out from reference TRBV7-2 and TRBJ2-1, the complete variable domain reads GAGVSQSPSNKVTEKGKDVELRCDPISGHTALYWYRQSLGQGLEFLIYFQGNSAPDKSGLPSDRFSAERTGGSVSTLTIQRTQQEDSAVYLCASSHPLAGLNEQFFGPGTRLTVL.